A single sample gave rise to the 22 T cell receptor beta chains below, sequenced in a study of blood T cell repertoires in COVID-19. The method was immunoSEQ multiplex PCR; TCRdb's version includes in-frame clones alone and lacks a portion of them. Among 250,000 or so clones listed, roughly 87% were seen once. Specimen: PBMCs or T cells enriched from blood (not recorded which). These receptors all stem from a man aged 25 to 40 who had recovered from COVID-19.

The rearrangement uses TRBV5-5 and TRBJ1-2; maybe TRBD1 (5 bases). Germline assignment: CDR1 SGHKS and CDR2 YYEKEE (reference sequence). CDR3 length: 11 amino acids. The CDR3: CDRLWGHGYTF. The CDR3 DNA is TGTGACCGCTTGTGGGGCCATGGCTACACCTTC.

The J gene is TRBJ2-1, the V gene TRBV7-9; 9 bases align to TRBD2. Trimming at V came to 5 bases and at J to 9 bases, leaving 8 bases not matched to a gene. Germline-derived CDR1 and CDR2 are SEHNR and FQNEAQ (reference sequence). This CDR3 is 14 amino acids long. CDR3 in DNA: TGTGCCAGCAGCCCCCGACTAGCGGAAGGTGAGCAGTTCTTC. Translation gives CASSPRLAEGEQFF. Full variable domain (outside the CDR3, taken from reference TRBV7-9 and TRBJ2-1): DTGVSQNPRHKITKRGQNVTFRCDPISEHNRLYWYRQTLGQGPEFLTYFQNEAQLEKSRLLSDRFSAERPKGSFSTLEIQRTEQGDSAMYLCASSPRLAEGEQFFGPGTRLTVL.

A few counts support this clone. The V call is TRBV28, the J call TRBJ1-2; TRBD1 might be the D (5 bases). V was cut by 4 bases and J by 5 bases, with 11 bases left in between. This CDR3 has 13 residues. CDR1 is MDHEN and CDR2 is SYDVKM in the germline V gene. CDR3 sequence reads: CASSSGTQYGYTF. The CDR3, as DNA: TGTGCCAGCAGTTCCGGGACTCAGTATGGCTACACCTTC.

The chain employs TRBV5-1 and TRBJ1-2; possibly TRBD1 for D (6 bases). Germline loops: CDR1 SGHRS, CDR2 YFSETQ. This CDR3 has 15 amino acids. Between the trimmed V and J ends, which lost 0 bases and 6 bases, there was a span of 15 bases. CDR3 protein: CASSLAAGDWDGYTF. Written as DNA, the CDR3 is TGCGCCAGCAGCTTGGCGGCAGGGGATTGGGATGGCTACACCTTC.

The J gene is TRBJ1-2, the V gene TRBV7-9, with 8 bases identical to TRBD1. V trimming: 4 bases; J trimming: 8 bases; junction bases outside the gene matches: 3. The germline V gene has CDR1 SEHNR and CDR2 FQNEAQ (reference sequence). The CDR3 is 12 amino acids. The CDR3 here is CASSSGGWGYTF. For the CDR3, the DNA is TGTGCCAGCAGCTCAGGGGGCTGGGGCTACACCTTC.

This clone was counted only a few times. The chain links TRBV15 to TRBJ1-2; 9 bases are shared with TRBD1. The CDR3 sequence is 13 residues long. V gave up 0 bases and J gave up 10 bases; unmatched junction bases: 3. CDR1 is LNHNV, CDR2 YYDKDF, per germline (reference sequence). CDR3 sequence reads: CATSREGTGSYTF. The CDR3 DNA is TGTGCCACCAGCAGAGAAGGGACAGGGTCCTACACCTTC.

The rearrangement links TRBV4-2 to TRBJ2-2; 7 bases align to TRBD1. CDR1 LGHNA and CDR2 YNFKEQ come from the germline V gene. The CDR3 sequence is 17 residues long. The V segment lost 4 bases and the J segment 0 bases; nucleotides outside the gene matches: 8. CDR3 nucleotides: TGTGCCAGCAGCCTACGGACAGGCGGCGCGAACACCGGGGAGCTGTTTTTT. It yields the protein CASSLRTGGANTGELFF.

This clone was seen only a few times. V and J are TRBV30 and TRBJ2-5; D might be TRBD1 (5 bases). V gave up 1 base and J gave up 0 bases, with 9 bases separating them. Germline loops: CDR1 GTSNPN, CDR2 SVGIG (reference sequence). The CDR3 loop spans 14 amino acids. The CDR3 loop is CAWSGRQYQETQYF. Written as DNA, the CDR3 is TGTGCCTGGAGTGGAAGACAGTACCAAGAGACCCAGTACTTC.

This clone showed up just once. The genes are TRBV6-2 or TRBV6-3 and TRBJ1-1, with a weak D call TRBD1 (5 bases). Germline-derived CDR1 and CDR2 are MNHEY and SVGEGT. The length of the CDR3 is 17 residues. V was clipped by 2 bases and J by 3 bases, with 19 bases between them. CDR3 bases: TGTGCCAGCAGTTACAAATTGGAAGGGGTTGGCGACACTGAAGCTTTCTTT. This encodes CASSYKLEGVGDTEAFF.

The chain joins TRBV11-3 to TRBJ2-1, with TRBD1 identical over 7 bases. The CDR3 has 15 residues. Germline loops: CDR1 SGHNT, CDR2 YENEEA. The V segment lost 4 bases and the J segment 8 bases; nucleotides outside the gene matches: 11. As DNA, the CDR3 is TGTGCCAGCAGCTCCAACCCGACAGGGAACCATGAGCAGTTCTTC. Translating gives CASSSNPTGNHEQFF.

The chain couples TRBV28 to TRBJ2-2; D gene uncertain. CDR1 and CDR2 (germline): MDHEN, SYDVKM. The length of the CDR3 is 13 residues. Trimming took off 6 bases at V and 6 bases at J, with 11 bases between the two ends. The CDR3 DNA sequence: TGTGCCAGCAGATTTTACGCGGCCGGGGAGCTGTTTTTT. Amino acid sequence: CASRFYAAGELFF.

This clone appeared a single time. V and J are TRBV13 and TRBJ2-7; 7 bases align to TRBD1. The junction had 17 bases not matched to a gene; V was cut back by 5 bases and J by 4 bases. The CDR3 spans 17 residues. Germline V gene data show CDR1 as PRHDT and CDR2 as FYEKMQ (reference sequence). The CDR3 loop reads CASSDRPSGTVGYEQYF. As DNA, the CDR3 is TGTGCCAGCAGCGACCGTCCCTCCGGGACAGTGGGTTACGAGCAGTACTTC.

The chain uses TRBV25-1 and TRBJ1-2; D is perhaps TRBD1 (5 bases). The germline V and J ends were trimmed by 3 bases and 9 bases, with 20 bases remaining between them. This CDR3 is built from 15 residues. Per germline, CDR1 MGHDK and CDR2 SYGVNS. DNA of the CDR3: TGTGCCAGCAGTGATGTTCAGGGTCCACTTTCCCGCTACACCTTC. As protein: CASSDVQGPLSRYTF.

V gene TRBV5-6 combines with J gene TRBJ2-7; D not resolved. Germline-derived CDR1 and CDR2 are SGHDT and YYEEEE. The CDR3 loop spans 13 amino acids. Trimming pared 4 bases from V and 3 bases from J, leaving 11 bases between. The CDR3 DNA reads TGTGCCAGCAGCCTCCGAGGATACTACGAGCAGTACTTC. Translation gives CASSLRGYYEQYF.

V and J are TRBV18 and TRBJ2-2; 9 positions match TRBD1. There are 19 residues in the CDR3. J was trimmed by 4 bases and V by 1 base; bases with no gene match: 13. Germline V gives CDR1 KGHSH, CDR2 LQKENI. The CDR3 protein is CASSPLDRGLAAGTGELFF. DNA for the CDR3: TGTGCCAGCTCACCACTGGACAGGGGCCTGGCGGCGGGCACCGGGGAGCTGTTTTTT.

The gene calls are TRBV30 and TRBJ1-1; 10 bases are shared with TRBD1. Trimming took 3 bases from V and 4 from J; bases not matched to a gene: 2. This CDR3 spans 13 amino acids. CDR1 is GTSNPN and CDR2 is SVGIG in the germline V gene (reference sequence). The CDR3 spells CAWRGQGSTEAFF. CDR3 DNA sequence: TGTGCCTGGAGGGGACAGGGGAGCACTGAAGCTTTCTTT.

V gene TRBV28 combines with J gene TRBJ1-4; TRBD1 matches 7 bases. The length of the CDR3 is 13 residues. Germline values: CDR1 MDHEN, CDR2 SYDVKM. The trim removed 6 bases at V and 5 bases at J, leaving 3 bases unmatched. CDR3 nucleotide sequence: TGTGCCAGCAGACCGGGACAGAATGAAAAACTGTTTTTT. It is translated as CASRPGQNEKLFF.

V is TRBV5-1 and J is TRBJ1-4, with TRBD1 identical over 12 bases. Trimming took 7 bases from V and 6 from J; bases not matched to a gene: 10. The length of the CDR3 is 16 residues. CDR1 is SGHRS and CDR2 is YFSETQ in the germline V gene. The CDR3 sequence is CASAGTGGYSDEKLFF. CDR3 nucleotides: TGCGCCAGCGCCGGGACAGGGGGCTATTCGGATGAAAAACTGTTTTTT. Using reference TRBV5-1 and TRBJ1-4 for the parts outside the CDR3, the full variable domain is KAGVTQTPRYLIKTRGQQVTLSCSPISGHRSVSWYQQTPGQGLQFLFEYFSETQRNKGNFPGRFSGRQFSNSRSEMNVSTLELGDSALYLCASAGTGGYSDEKLFFGSGTQLSVL.

The chain couples TRBV3-1 (or the pseudogene TRBV3-2) to TRBJ2-3, with TRBD2 matching 16 bases. The CDR3 consists of 17 residues. Germline V gives CDR1 LGHDT, CDR2 YNNKEL (reference sequence). V lost 4 bases, J lost 5 bases, and 6 bases stayed unmatched. The CDR3 DNA sequence: TGTGCCAGCAGCCCTGGGACTAGCGGGGGGGCCAGAGATACGCAGTATTTT. It codes for CASSPGTSGGARDTQYF.

Only one count was recorded for this clone. The rearrangement joins TRBV20-1 to TRBJ1-5; TRBD1 is a possible D gene (5 bases). The V gene lost 3 bases and the J gene lost 5 bases, with 17 bases spanning the gap. CDR1 is DFQATT and CDR2 is SNEGSKA in the germline V gene (reference sequence). The CDR3 is 15 residues long. In DNA form, the CDR3 reads TGCAGTGCTAGTCATCCAGGGTCCGTTCATCAGCCCCAGCATTTT. As protein: CSASHPGSVHQPQHF.

The chain has TRBV28 and TRBJ2-7; D is perhaps TRBD2 (5 bases). The V and J ends lost 3 bases and 0 bases respectively, with 15 bases between them. The V gene's germline CDR1 is MDHEN and CDR2 SYDVKM. The CDR3 sequence is 16 residues long. The CDR3 bases are TGTGCCAGCAGTTTCGTATACGGACTCCTCTCCTACGAGCAGTACTTC. It codes for CASSFVYGLLSYEQYF.

The CDR3 coding sequence is TGTGCCAGCAGCTTGGGGACAGCAAAAAACTCCTACAATGAGCAGTTCTTC. Translated, it gives CASSLGTAKNSYNEQFF. V and J are TRBV5-4 and TRBJ2-1; D perhaps matches TRBD1 (6 bases). CDR1 SGHNT and CDR2 YYREEE come from the germline V gene (reference sequence). CDR3 size: 17 residues. The V and J ends lost 0 bases and 0 bases respectively, with 13 bases between them.